The source of this T cell receptor (beta chain) is a study of OX40 agonist ivuxolimab in advanced cancers. About the full investigation: The costimulatory receptor OX40 (CD134) was targeted by ivuxolimab, a fully human IgG2 agonistic monoclonal antibody. Intravenous ivuxolimab was administered to patients every 2 weeks at six dose levels: 0.01, 0.1, 0.3, 1.5, 3 and 10 mg/kg. Among the roughly 50 dose-escalation patients, around 20 had hepatocellular carcinoma, 15 or so melanoma, 9 renal cell carcinoma and 9 head and neck cancer. The dose-escalation cohort was about 83% male with a mean age of around 62 years, ranging from about 20 to 80. Prior anti-PD-1, anti-PD-L1 or anti-CTLA-4 therapy was permitted, and checkpoint inhibitors had been received by about 36% of dose-escalation patients. Three dose-escalation patients achieved partial responses, one with hepatocellular carcinoma and two with cutaneous melanoma. The purpose of peripheral TCRbeta sequencing was to test whether ivuxolimab changed TCR sequence diversity and led to clonal T-cell expansion. The paper describes the monotherapy dose-escalation part (N of about 47 patients) of the phase I trial of ivuxolimab. Points the paper makes about the study in general: At doses of 0.1 to 3.0 mg/kg, clonal expansion of both CD4+ and CD8+ T cells in blood was seen between baseline and week 6. Low levels of normalized T-cell clonal expansion were also shown by some nonresponding patients. The antigen specificity of the clonally expanded peripheral T cells was not determined. After ivuxolimab, expanded clones were on average more numerous among CD8+ T cells than among CD4+ T cells. In partial responders in the 0.1-3.0 mg/kg groups, normalized peripheral clonal expansion was found to be among the lowest, especially among CD8+ T cells.

For sequencing of the TCRbeta CDR3 region, genomic DNA was extracted from the sorted cells. TCRbeta CDR3 regions were sequenced using the immunoSEQ Assay. The immuneACCESS repertoire file appears here via TCRdb, limited to in-frame rearrangements. These files lack a portion of the clones; in checked studies, under half of the deficit traces to unresolved V genes, and the cause of the others is not known. The sample contains about 78,000 clones, more than 70% of them found a single time. The top ten hold more than 2% of the sample. The trial excluded patients who had a history of autoimmune disease or were on systemic immunosuppression. In every dose cohort, peripheral blood was drawn for TCR sequencing at baseline, cycle 4 day 1, and cycle 7 day 1. The samples were taken from a phase I, first-in-human, multicenter, open-label dose-escalation trial of ivuxolimab. Adults with locally advanced or metastatic melanoma, renal cell, hepatocellular, or head and neck squamous cell carcinoma were enrolled in the trial. Before TCR sequencing, CD4+ T cells and CD8+ T cells from peripheral blood were sorted into separate populations.

V lost 5 bases and J lost 6 bases; the stretch between them is 16 bases long. Looking up the germline V gene yields CDR1 SGHDN and CDR2 FVKESK. CDR3 length: 14 amino acids, cysteine to phenylalanine. Only the CDR3 DNA is retained, 42 bases long and in frame from the first base. About this clone itself: Its antigen is currently not known. There are no base qualities to consult, and no much larger clone falls within one base.

The origin of this receptor is an adult with an advanced solid tumor such as melanoma, head and neck, liver or kidney cancer. This receptor chain uses TRBV14 and TRBJ1-2, with TRBD1 as a weak D call on 6 bases. The sequences come from CD4+ or CD8+ T cells sorted from blood, collected in a trial of the OX40 agonist ivuxolimab. The encoded CDR3 is CASSKRAGVDGYTF. The DNA sequence follows: TGTGCCAGCAGCAAAAGGGCAGGGGTGGATGGCTACACCTTC. The CDR3, completed at both ends by the reference TRBV14 and TRBJ1-2 genes, gives the full variable domain EAGVTQFPSHSVIEKGQTVTLRCDPISGHDNLYWYRRVMGKEIKFLLHFVKESKQDESGMPNNRFLAERTGGTYSTLKVQPAELEDSGVYFCASSKRAGVDGYTFGSGTRLTVV.